The clone carrying this T cell receptor (beta chain) was observed once. The antigen is unknown. Amplified TCR beta CDR3 regions derived from RNA transcripts. The HTBI set primed first-round TCR CDR3 RT-PCR. In TCRdb, the multiplex PCR reads were re-called with MiXCR into one record per CDR3 protein. The sample shows over 350,000 distinct CDR3 sequences, over 12% of them seen only once. The V and J ends lost 7 bases and 1 base respectively, with 4 bases between them. The CDR3 sequence is 11 residues long. The germline V gene encodes CDR1 ENHRY and CDR2 SYGVKD. This sample stems from a study of T cells in Graves' hyperthyroidism and ophthalmopathy. Whole-study findings and limits: Peripheral blood also featured most of the thyroid clonotypes expanded above 0.001. For ophthalmopathy, model prediction preceded onset by a median roughly 6.3 months.

Source material: blood. The TCR sequence derives from a middle-aged man with Graves' ophthalmopathy. The chain recombines TRBV10-3 with TRBJ2-5; D is undetermined. CDR3 sequence (DNA): TGTGCCATCATGAGCCAAGAGACCCAGTACTTC. Amino acid sequence: CAIMSQETQYF.